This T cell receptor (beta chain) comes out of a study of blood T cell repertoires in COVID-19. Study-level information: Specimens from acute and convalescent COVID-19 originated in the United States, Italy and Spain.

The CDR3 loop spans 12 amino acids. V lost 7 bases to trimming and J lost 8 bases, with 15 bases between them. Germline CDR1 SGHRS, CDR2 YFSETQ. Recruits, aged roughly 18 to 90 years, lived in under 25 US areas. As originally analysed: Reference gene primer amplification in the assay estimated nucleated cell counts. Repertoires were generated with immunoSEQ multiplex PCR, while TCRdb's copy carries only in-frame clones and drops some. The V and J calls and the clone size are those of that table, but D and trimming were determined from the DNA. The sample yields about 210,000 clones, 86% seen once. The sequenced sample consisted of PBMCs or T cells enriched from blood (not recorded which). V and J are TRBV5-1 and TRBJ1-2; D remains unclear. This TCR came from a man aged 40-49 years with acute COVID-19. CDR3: CASEGSSGGYTF. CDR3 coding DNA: TGCGCCAGCGAGGGAAGCAGTGGCGGCTACACCTTC.